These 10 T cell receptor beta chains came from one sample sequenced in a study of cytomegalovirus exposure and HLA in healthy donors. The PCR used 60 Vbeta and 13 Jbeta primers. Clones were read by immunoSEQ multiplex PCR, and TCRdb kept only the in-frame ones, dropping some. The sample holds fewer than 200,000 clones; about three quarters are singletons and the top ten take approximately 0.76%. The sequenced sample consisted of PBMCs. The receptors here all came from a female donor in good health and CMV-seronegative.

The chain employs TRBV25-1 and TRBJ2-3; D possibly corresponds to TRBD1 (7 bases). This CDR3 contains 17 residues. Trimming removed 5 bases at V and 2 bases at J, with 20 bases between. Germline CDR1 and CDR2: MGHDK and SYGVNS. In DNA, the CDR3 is TGTGCCAGCAGTAGAGGAGGGGGCAGGGGAGTCACAGATACGCAGTATTTT. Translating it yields CASSRGGGRGVTDTQYF.

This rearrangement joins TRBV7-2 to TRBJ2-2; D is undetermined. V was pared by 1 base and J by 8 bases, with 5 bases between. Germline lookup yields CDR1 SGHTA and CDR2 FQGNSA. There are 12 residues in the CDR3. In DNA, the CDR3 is TGTGCCAGCAGCTTAGGTTCAGGGGAGCTGTTTTTT. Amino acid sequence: CASSLGSGELFF.

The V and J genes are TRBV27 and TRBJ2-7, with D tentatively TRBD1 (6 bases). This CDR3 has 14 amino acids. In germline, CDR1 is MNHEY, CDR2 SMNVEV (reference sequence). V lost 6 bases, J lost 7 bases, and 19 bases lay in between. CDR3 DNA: TGTGCCAGCAGCCCGGGACACCCTCGGAGGGAGCAGTACTTC. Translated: CASSPGHPRREQYF.

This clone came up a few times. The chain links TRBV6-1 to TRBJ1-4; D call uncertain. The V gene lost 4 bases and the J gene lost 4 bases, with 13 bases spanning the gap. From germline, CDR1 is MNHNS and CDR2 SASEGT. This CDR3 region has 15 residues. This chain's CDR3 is CASSVNPVLNEKLFF. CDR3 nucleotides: TGTGCCAGCAGTGTAAACCCCGTACTTAATGAAAAACTGTTTTTT.

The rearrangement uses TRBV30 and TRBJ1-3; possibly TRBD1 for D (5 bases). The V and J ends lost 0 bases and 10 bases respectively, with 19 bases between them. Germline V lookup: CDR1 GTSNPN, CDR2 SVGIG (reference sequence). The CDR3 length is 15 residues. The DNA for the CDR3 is TGTGCCTGGAGTGTTAGGGGCAGGGTAGGGAAGACCATATATTTT. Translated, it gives CAWSVRGRVGKTIYF.

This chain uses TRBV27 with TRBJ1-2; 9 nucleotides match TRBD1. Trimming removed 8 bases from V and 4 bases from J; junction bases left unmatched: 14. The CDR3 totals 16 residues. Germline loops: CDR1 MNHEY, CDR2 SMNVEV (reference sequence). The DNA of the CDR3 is TGTGCCAGCGGTCGGTCCCTCCAACAGGGGGCCTATGGCTACACCTTC. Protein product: CASGRSLQQGAYGYTF.

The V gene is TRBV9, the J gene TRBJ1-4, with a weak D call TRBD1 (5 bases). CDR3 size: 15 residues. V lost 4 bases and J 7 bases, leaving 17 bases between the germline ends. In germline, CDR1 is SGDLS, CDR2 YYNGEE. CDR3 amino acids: CASSTGTGGSEKLFF. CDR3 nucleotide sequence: TGTGCCAGCAGCACCGGGACCGGGGGGAGTGAAAAACTGTTTTTT.

The CDR3 is CASSPGQRYGYTF. The CDR3 nucleotides read TGTGCCAGCAGCCCAGGACAGCGGTATGGCTACACCTTC. The chain combines TRBV28 with TRBJ1-2; D may be TRBD1 (6 bases). The CDR3 contains 13 residues. Germline V gene lookup returns CDR1 MDHEN and CDR2 SYDVKM. V was clipped by 6 bases and J by 5 bases, with 13 bases between them.

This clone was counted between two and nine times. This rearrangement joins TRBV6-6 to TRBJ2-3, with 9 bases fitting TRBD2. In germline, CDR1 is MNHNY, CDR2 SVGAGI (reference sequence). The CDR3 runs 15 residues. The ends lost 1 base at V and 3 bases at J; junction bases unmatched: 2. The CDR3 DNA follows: TGTGCCAGCAGTTACTTGACTAGCGGTACAGATACGCAGTATTTT. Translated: CASSYLTSGTDTQYF.

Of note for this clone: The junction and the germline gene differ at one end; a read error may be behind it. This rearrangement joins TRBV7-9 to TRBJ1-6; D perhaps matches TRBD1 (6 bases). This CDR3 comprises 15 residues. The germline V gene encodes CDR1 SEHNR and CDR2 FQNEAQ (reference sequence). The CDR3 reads CASSLAGTHPSPLHF. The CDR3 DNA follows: TGTGCCAGCAGTTTAGCGGGGACACACCCTTCACCCCTCCACTTT.